This T cell receptor (beta chain) came from a study of blood T cell repertoires in COVID-19. At the level of the study: The samples span acute and convalescent COVID-19 from the United States, Italy and Spain.

Sequenced by immunoSEQ multiplex PCR; TCRdb stores in-frame clones only, minus some. There are about 200,000 clones in the sample; 82% occur only once, and 10% to 15% lies in the top ten. The CDR3 has 13 amino acids. CDR1 is SGHTA and CDR2 is FQGTGA in the germline V gene. V lost 5 bases to trimming and J lost 8 bases, with 16 bases between them. The chain combines TRBV7-3 with TRBJ2-7, with a possible D match to TRBD2 (6 bases). The origin of this receptor is a man aged 35 to 55 who had recovered from COVID-19. The source material was PBMCs or T cells enriched from blood (not recorded which). The CDR3 is CASSTISSEKQYF. CDR3 nucleotides: TGTGCCAGCAGCACAATTTCTAGCGAAAAGCAGTACTTC.